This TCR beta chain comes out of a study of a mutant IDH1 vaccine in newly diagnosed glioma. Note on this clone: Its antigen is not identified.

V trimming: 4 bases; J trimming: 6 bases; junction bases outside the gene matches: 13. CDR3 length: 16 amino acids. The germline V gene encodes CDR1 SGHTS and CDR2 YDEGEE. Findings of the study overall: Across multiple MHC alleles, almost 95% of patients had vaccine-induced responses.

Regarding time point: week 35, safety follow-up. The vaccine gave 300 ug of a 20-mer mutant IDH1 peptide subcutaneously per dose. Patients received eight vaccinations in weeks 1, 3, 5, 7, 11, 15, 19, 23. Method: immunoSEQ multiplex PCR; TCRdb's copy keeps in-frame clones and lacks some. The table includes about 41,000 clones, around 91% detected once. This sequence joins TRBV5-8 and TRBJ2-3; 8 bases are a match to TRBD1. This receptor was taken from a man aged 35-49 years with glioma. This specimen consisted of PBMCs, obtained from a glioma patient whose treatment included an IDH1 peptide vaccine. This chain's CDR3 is CASSAEGQALLDTQYF. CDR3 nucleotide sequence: TGTGCCAGCAGCGCAGAGGGACAGGCCCTTTTGGATACGCAGTATTTT.